A single sample gave rise to the 25 T cell receptor beta chains below, sequenced in a study of blood T cell repertoires in COVID-19. Clones were sequenced by immunoSEQ multiplex PCR, and TCRdb holds only the in-frame ones, with some missing. The data contain 85,000 to 120,000 clones, approximately 80% of them seen just once; the ten biggest clones take up roughly 6%. Sequencing was performed on peripheral blood. The source of these receptors is a man of 80 years or more with COVID-19, enrolled during active disease.

This chain joins TRBV6-4 and TRBJ1-5; D ambiguous. This CDR3 is 18 amino acids long. Trimming took 9 bases from V and 0 from J, leaving 24 bases between them. The germline gives CDR1 MRHNA, CDR2 SNTAGT. The CDR3 loop reads CARTFQEAEGYSNQPQHF. The CDR3 DNA sequence: TGTGCCAGAACCTTTCAGGAGGCGGAGGGTTATAGCAATCAGCCCCAGCATTTT.

This chain links TRBV5-1 with TRBJ1-2, with 7 bases fitting TRBD1. The V gene's germline CDR1 is SGHRS and CDR2 YFSETQ. This CDR3 has 16 amino acids. The J segment lost 2 bases and the V segment lost 3 bases, leaving 10 bases of the junction unmatched. CDR3: CASSWGRAGGNYGYTF. DNA of the CDR3: TGCGCCAGCAGCTGGGGAAGGGCAGGGGGAAACTATGGCTACACCTTC.

This rearrangement joins TRBV20-1 to TRBJ2-7; D is undetermined. The germline gives CDR1 DFQATT, CDR2 SNEGSKA (reference sequence). The CDR3 has 11 amino acids. V lost 3 bases, J lost 3 bases, and 6 bases lay in between. The CDR3 protein is CSASWLYEQYF. CDR3 nucleotides: TGCAGTGCTAGTTGGCTCTACGAGCAGTACTTC.

The gene calls are TRBV7-9 and TRBJ1-2; maybe TRBD1 (6 bases). Trimming left V 4 bases short and J 5 bases short, with 11 bases between. Germline assignment: CDR1 SEHNR and CDR2 FQNEAQ (reference sequence). The CDR3 spans 13 residues. CDR3 coding DNA: TGTGCCAGCAGCTCTGACAGGACATATGGCTACACCTTC. As protein: CASSSDRTYGYTF.

The chain is built from TRBV5-6 and TRBJ1-6; 9 bases are shared with TRBD1. The CDR3 covers 18 residues. In germline, CDR1 is SGHDT, CDR2 YYEEEE. The ends lost 5 bases at V and 1 base at J; junction bases unmatched: 10. The CDR3 DNA sequence: TGTGCCAGCAGACCGGGACAGGGAGTGGGGTCCTATAATTCACCCCTCCACTTT. As protein: CASRPGQGVGSYNSPLHF. The complete variable domain, with remaining parts taken from reference TRBV5-6 and TRBJ1-6, reads DAGVTQSPTHLIKTRGQQVTLRCSPKSGHDTVSWYQQALGQGPQFIFQYYEEEERQRGNFPDRFSGHQFPNYSSELNVNALLLGDSALYLCASRPGQGVGSYNSPLHFGNGTRLTVT.

The V gene is TRBV30, the J gene TRBJ1-3; 7 bases are a match to TRBD1. CDR3 length equals 15 residues. V was clipped by 0 bases and J by 4 bases; unmatched bases: 6. Germline assignment: CDR1 GTSNPN and CDR2 SVGIG (reference sequence). CDR3 loop: CAWSVLGGAGNTIYF. The CDR3 nucleotides are TGTGCCTGGAGTGTGTTAGGGGGCGCCGGAAACACCATATATTTT.

This clone was seen a handful of times. This rearrangement joins TRBV3-1 (or the pseudogene TRBV3-2) to TRBJ1-1; 10 positions agree with TRBD1. CDR3 length equals 13 residues. Trimming cost V 8 bases and J 4 bases; bases outside gene matches: 4. The germline V gene encodes CDR1 LGHDT and CDR2 YNNKEL (reference sequence). In DNA, the CDR3 is TGTGCCAGCGTCGGACAGGGGGGCACTGAAGCTTTCTTT. This codes for CASVGQGGTEAFF.

This sequence joins TRBV9 and TRBJ1-1; 9 bases line up with TRBD1. Per germline, CDR1 SGDLS and CDR2 YYNGEE. Germline trimming cut 4 bases from V and 1 base from J; bases unmatched to any gene: 5. This CDR3 has 15 amino acids. For the CDR3, the DNA is TGTGCCAGCAGCCCAAGGACAGGGGCGAACACTGAAGCTTTCTTT. It specifies CASSPRTGANTEAFF.

This clone was seen more than once but under ten times. The chain joins TRBV11-2 to TRBJ2-1, with 9 bases matching TRBD2. Looked up from germline, CDR1 is SGHAT and CDR2 is FQNNGV. The CDR3 consists of 13 residues. The J segment lost 10 bases and the V segment lost 6 bases, leaving 7 bases of the junction unmatched. The CDR3 here is CASRVAGVAEQFF. In nucleotides, the CDR3 is TGTGCCAGCAGAGTAGCGGGGGTGGCGGAGCAGTTCTTC.

This clone was counted a single time. The chain couples TRBV7-9 to TRBJ2-1; 14 bases line up with TRBD2. Trimming at V came to 2 bases and at J to 7 bases, leaving 7 bases not matched to a gene. CDR3 size: 17 residues. Germline CDR1 SEHNR, CDR2 FQNEAQ (reference sequence). CDR3 DNA: TGTGCCAGCAGCTTATCGACTAGCGGGAGGGGTAGTAATGAGCAGTTCTTC. Protein sequence: CASSLSTSGRGSNEQFF.

This sequence joins TRBV28 and TRBJ1-2; no clear D. The CDR3 has 12 amino acids. Germline CDR1 reads MDHEN; CDR2 reads SYDVKM. Trimming shortened V by 3 bases and J by 8 bases, and 10 bases separated the two germline ends. CDR3 bases: TGTGCCAGCAGTTTGGCAGAGGTCGGCTACACCTTC. Residues: CASSLAEVGYTF.

This chain links TRBV10-3 with TRBJ2-2; D unclear. Germline V CDR1 and CDR2: ENHRY, SYGVKD. The CDR3 is 14 amino acids. V dropped 2 bases and J dropped 0 bases, with 4 bases sitting between them. In nucleotides, the CDR3 is TGTGCCATCAGTGAGAACACGAACACCGGGGAGCTGTTTTTT. Amino acid sequence: CAISENTNTGELFF.

V is TRBV19 and J is TRBJ1-5, with a tentative D call TRBD1 (6 bases). The CDR3 length is 16 residues. CDR1 LNHDA and CDR2 SQIVND come from the germline V gene (reference sequence). The V and J ends lost 2 bases and 4 bases respectively, with 15 bases between them. CDR3 DNA: TGTGCCAGTAGTATAAGGCACAGGGCCCTAAATCAGCCCCAGCATTTT. This translates into CASSIRHRALNQPQHF.

This chain joins TRBV6-2 or TRBV6-3 and TRBJ2-2, with 10 nucleotides matching TRBD2. The junction had 11 bases not matched to a gene; V was cut back by 4 bases and J by 0 bases. The CDR3 covers 19 residues. The germline CDR1 and CDR2 sequences are MNHEY and SVGEGT. The DNA of the CDR3 is TGTGCCAGCAGTTGGGACCGAACTGGACTAGCGGCGAACACCGGGGAGCTGTTTTTT. It codes for CASSWDRTGLAANTGELFF.

The chain has TRBV30 and TRBJ2-1; the D gene is possibly TRBD2 (6 bases). The CDR3 consists of 11 residues. With 3 bases removed from V and 15 bases from J, the gap between germline ends came to 15 bases. Germline V gives CDR1 GTSNPN, CDR2 SVGIG (reference sequence). The CDR3 here is CAWSSDYLRFF. CDR3 DNA sequence: TGTGCCTGGAGCTCGGACTACTTAAGGTTCTTC.

V and J are TRBV9 and TRBJ2-7; TRBD2 matches at 8 bases. The germline V gene has CDR1 SGDLS and CDR2 YYNGEE. The CDR3 is made up of 16 amino acids. The trim removed 4 bases at V and 3 bases at J, leaving 12 bases unmatched. The CDR3, as DNA: TGTGCCAGCAGCCCCTTTAGGGCTAGCGGGCTCTACGAGCAGTACTTC. Protein: CASSPFRASGLYEQYF.

V is TRBV6-5 and J is TRBJ2-3; D might be TRBD1 (5 bases). This CDR3 contains 16 residues. V was pared by 2 bases and J by 0 bases, with 12 bases between. Germline CDR1 is MNHEY and CDR2 is SVGAGI. The DNA of the CDR3 is TGTGCCAGCAGTTACACAGGCCGGTCTAGCACAGATACGCAGTATTTT. It codes for CASSYTGRSSTDTQYF.

The chain has TRBV7-9 and TRBJ1-2; D uncertain. The CDR3 is 15 amino acids. The germline CDR1 and CDR2 sequences are SEHNR and FQNEAQ (reference sequence). V lost 2 bases and J 4 bases, leaving 14 bases between the germline ends. CDR3 region: CASSLRTQEVYGYTF. The CDR3 coding sequence is TGTGCCAGCAGCTTACGTACGCAGGAAGTCTATGGCTACACCTTC.

The rearrangement uses TRBV27 and TRBJ2-7; D is unresolved. The CDR3 runs to 14 residues. From germline, CDR1 is MNHEY and CDR2 SMNVEV (reference sequence). Trimming left V 4 bases short and J 1 base short, with 11 bases between. For the CDR3, the DNA is TGTGCCAGCAGTTCGGCTAGTGAGTCCTACGAGCAGTACTTC. The encoded protein is CASSSASESYEQYF.

Here the CDR3 DNA reads TGTGCCAGCAGCTTATTTCCTAGTCGCACAGATACGCAGTATTTT. Its translation is CASSLFPSRTDTQYF. The rearrangement joins TRBV7-8 to TRBJ2-3, with D uncertain. V gave up 2 bases and J gave up 1 base, with 10 bases separating them. Germline V lookup: CDR1 SGHVS, CDR2 FQNEAQ. CDR3 length: 15 residues. Together with reference TRBV7-8 and TRBJ2-3, the CDR3 gives the full variable domain: GAGVSQSPRYKVAKRGQDVALRCDPISGHVSLFWYQQALGQGPEFLTYFQNEAQLDKSGLPSDRFFAERPEGSVSTLKIQRTQQEDSAVYLCASSLFPSRTDTQYFGPGTRLTVL.

This sequence joins TRBV11-2 and TRBJ2-2, with D possibly matching TRBD1 (5 bases). V lost 2 bases to trimming and J lost 8 bases, with 6 bases between them. The CDR3 is 12 residues long. Germline loops: CDR1 SGHAT, CDR2 FQNNGV. CDR3 sequence: CASSLNRGELFF. The CDR3 DNA follows: TGTGCCAGCAGCTTAAACAGGGGGGAGCTGTTTTTT. The variable domain in full, completed from reference TRBV11-2 and TRBJ2-2, reads EAGVAQSPRYKIIEKRQSVAFWCNPISGHATLYWYQQILGQGPKLLIQFQNNGVVDDSQLPKDRFSAERLKGVDSTLKIQPAKLEDSAVYLCASSLNRGELFFGEGSRLTVL.

This chain links TRBV7-3 with TRBJ2-1; TRBD2 matches 16 bases. Germline V gives CDR1 SGHTA, CDR2 FQGTGA. The V gene end was trimmed by 5 bases and the J gene end by 12 bases; junction bases not matched to a gene: 7. This CDR3 is 15 amino acids long. The CDR3 coding sequence is TGTGCCAGCAGCCTGGGGACTAGCGGGAGGGCCGGGCAGTTCTTC. Translation gives CASSLGTSGRAGQFF.

V and J are TRBV19 and TRBJ2-7, with 9 bases aligning to TRBD2. V shed 5 bases, J shed 3 bases, and the junction held 8 bases outside the gene matches. The length of the CDR3 is 15 residues. Germline V lookup: CDR1 LNHDA, CDR2 SQIVND (reference sequence). The CDR3 loop reads CASSARTSVYYEQYF. DNA of the CDR3: TGTGCCAGTAGTGCCAGGACTAGCGTGTACTACGAGCAGTACTTC.

J is TRBJ1-2 and V is TRBV6-1; D remains ambiguous. Germline loops: CDR1 MNHNS, CDR2 SASEGT. The CDR3 has 16 residues. Trimming stripped 3 bases from V and 3 bases from J, with 17 bases between. The CDR3 DNA follows: TGTGCCAGCAGTGACCCTTCGCTGAGGGCAGACTATGGCTACACCTTC. Its translation is CASSDPSLRADYGYTF.

CDR3 DNA sequence: TGTGCCAGCAGTACGACAGTTGCGAACACCGGGGAGCTGTTTTTT. The encoded protein is CASSTTVANTGELFF. The chain recombines TRBV2 with TRBJ2-2; tentative D call: TRBD1 (5 bases). The CDR3 covers 15 residues. In germline, CDR1 is SNHLY, CDR2 FYNNEI. Trimming shortened V by 5 bases and J by 0 bases, and 10 bases separated the two germline ends.